A selection of T cell receptor beta chains follows, all from one sample in a study of shared clonotypes between healthy human individuals. Only in-frame clones appear in the TCRdb table, and some are missing; sequencing was by immunoSEQ multiplex PCR. The sample holds approximately 2,300,000 clones; around 92% are singletons and the top ten take roughly 0.34%. Input material: naive CD4+ T cells from PBMCs. The receptors come from a man aged 18 to 30 in good health. Some clones in this sample may be carry-over from other donors' samples. Both conserved end residues are part of each CDR3. The D gene is left open where the match is weak. Size tells how often a clone was seen (once, few, many) or the class of an expanded clone, and some rows leave it out.

j_gene | d_gene | v_gene | abundance | CDR3nt | CDR3aa
TRBJ2-7 | . | TRBV6-6 | once | TGTGCCAGCAGACAGGGACCCTACGAGCAGTACTTC | CASRQGPYEQYF
TRBJ2-1 | TRBD1 | TRBV5-1 | . | TGCGCCAGCAGCTGGGGACAGGGACTTTACAATGAGCAGTTCTTC | CASSWGQGLYNEQFF
TRBJ1-1 | . | TRBV9 | few | TGTGCCAGCAGCCCGCCAGGTCTGGACACTGAAGCTTTCTTT | CASSPPGLDTEAFF
TRBJ2-2 | . | TRBV7-3 | . | TGTGCCAGCAAAGGGGAGGCCGGGGAGCTGTTTTTT | CASKGEAGELFF
TRBJ2-3 | . | TRBV4-3 | . | TGCGCCAGCAGCCAAGATCGGAGGTTGGATACGCAGTATTTT | CASSQDRRLDTQYF
TRBJ2-5 | TRBD1 | TRBV13 | . | TGTGCCAGCAGTCGGGGACAGCCCACGGAGACCCAGTACTTC | CASSRGQPTETQYF
TRBJ2-1 | . | TRBV7-8 | . | TGTGCCAGCAGCCCCAGGGCGGGAAAAATCGATGAGCAGTTCTTC | CASSPRAGKIDEQFF
TRBJ2-2 | . | TRBV7-9 | . | TGTGCCAGCAGCTTAGTAGAGGGGACCGGGGAGCTGTTTTTT | CASSLVEGTGELFF
TRBJ2-7 | . | TRBV6-1 | . | TGTGCCAGCAGCAAAGAGAAACACTACGAGCAGTACTTC | CASSKEKHYEQYF
TRBJ1-2 | . | TRBV6-1 | . | TGTGCCAGCAGTGAAGCTCGGGGCAGGGTATTTGGCTACACCTTC | CASSEARGRVFGYTF
TRBJ2-2 | . | TRBV6-1 | . | TGTGCCAGCAGCTCGCTTGGCGGGGAGCTGTTTTTT | CASSSLGGELFF
TRBJ2-5 | TRBD2 | TRBV19 | . | TGTGCCAGTGGGACTAGCGGACAATTGGGGGAGACCCAGTACTTC | CASGTSGQLGETQYF
TRBJ2-6 | . | TRBV5-1 | . | TGCGCCAGCAGGGACGACTCTGGGGCCAACGTCCTGACTTTC | CASRDDSGANVLTF
TRBJ2-5 | TRBD1 | TRBV11-2 | . | TGTGCCACTTCGGACAGGGAGAGAGAGACCCAGTACTTC | CATSDRERETQYF
TRBJ1-2 | . | TRBV5-1 | . | TGCGCCAGCAGCTTGCCTTTAACCGGGACGGGGGGTGGCTACACCTTC | CASSLPLTGTGGGYTF
TRBJ2-3 | . | TRBV27 | . | TGTGCCAGCAGTTCCACGGTAGATACGCAGTATTTT | CASSSTVDTQYF
TRBJ1-2 | . | TRBV5-5 | . | TGTGCCAGCAGCTTTGTGGGGGGTGGAGGCTACACCTTC | CASSFVGGGGYTF
TRBJ2-1 | . | TRBV30 | . | TGTGCCTGGAGGGCCTTTTCAGGGTACTCCTACAATGAGCAGTTCTTC | CAWRAFSGYSYNEQFF
TRBJ2-1 | . | TRBV5-1 | . | TGCGCCAGTTCCTCCGGGACATATGTATACAATGAGCAGTTCTTC | CASSSGTYVYNEQFF
TRBJ2-1 | TRBD2 | TRBV5-1 | once | TGCGCCAGCAGCCCGGGGACTAGCGGGAGGGCGAGGAATGAGCAGTTCTTC | CASSPGTSGRARNEQFF
TRBJ2-5 | TRBD2 | TRBV5-1 | once | TGCGCCAGCAGCATTCAAGCGGGAGTCGAAGAGACCCAGTACTTC | CASSIQAGVEETQYF
TRBJ1-1 | TRBD1 | TRBV19 | . | TGTGCCAGTATGGGACAGGGGGCGATAGACACTGAAGCTTTCTTT | CASMGQGAIDTEAFF
TRBJ2-1 | . | TRBV6-1 | . | TGTGCCAGCAGTGAAGGGTCCTACACCCCCTACAATGAGCAGTTCTTC | CASSEGSYTPYNEQFF
TRBJ2-1 | . | TRBV4-3 | . | TGCGCCAGCAGCTTACATATGGGGACCTACAATGAGCAGTTCTTC | CASSLHMGTYNEQFF
TRBJ1-2 | . | TRBV6-6 | . | TGTGCCAGCAGTTACGAGGGGGACTATGGCTACACCTTC | CASSYEGDYGYTF
TRBJ1-6 | . | TRBV27 | . | TGTGCCAGCAGTCGCTGGGACTTGTACGCCTCACCCCTCCACTTT | CASSRWDLYASPLHF
TRBJ2-5 | . | TRBV11-2 | . | TGTGCCAGCAGCGCCCGTACCACCCAAGAGACCCAGTACTTC | CASSARTTQETQYF
TRBJ2-7 | . | TRBV7-8 | once | TGTGCCAGCAGCTTGATGCAGGCCACCTCCTACGAGCAGTACTTC | CASSLMQATSYEQYF
TRBJ2-1 | TRBD2 | TRBV4-2 | . | TGTGCCAGCAGACAAGTGGGGGGAGGGGCGACTGATGAGCAGTTCTTC | CASRQVGGGATDEQFF
TRBJ1-2 | . | TRBV28 | . | TGTGCCAGCAGCTATCAGGGGGGCTACACCTTC | CASSYQGGYTF
TRBJ2-2 | . | TRBV7-3 | . | TGTGCCAGCAGCCCTCACGGGAGAGGGATCACCGGGGAGCTGTTTTTT | CASSPHGRGITGELFF
TRBJ1-3 | . | TRBV7-2 | . | TGTGCCAGCAGCTTAGGGTCCTACAGCTCTGGAAACACCATATATTTT | CASSLGSYSSGNTIYF
TRBJ2-7 | . | TRBV28 | . | TGTGCCAGCAGTTTATTCTCCGACTCCCGTGACGAGCAGTACTTC | CASSLFSDSRDEQYF
TRBJ2-1 | . | TRBV28 | . | TGTGCCAGCAGGAAGGGGGGTTACGGGATAGCAGACAATGAGCAGTTCTTC | CASRKGGYGIADNEQFF
TRBJ1-2 | . | TRBV9 | . | TGTGCCAGCAGCGTAGCCCCAGGGAGGGACTATGGCTACACCTTC | CASSVAPGRDYGYTF
TRBJ2-5 | TRBD2 | TRBV2 | once | TGTGCCAGCAGTGAACAAGCGGGATTCCAAGAGACCCAGTACTTC | CASSEQAGFQETQYF
TRBJ2-2 | . | TRBV6-5 | . | TGTGCCAGCAGAAACCCGGGGGCCATAGGCGGGGAGCTGCTTTTT | CASRNPGAIGGELLF
TRBJ2-2 | . | TRBV19 | . | TGTGCCAGTAGCAGCCCTTTTGTTGCTTGGAACACCGGGGAGCTGTTTTTT | CASSSPFVAWNTGELFF
TRBJ1-1 | . | TRBV28 | . | TGTGCCAGCAGTTTAGATCCGGACACTGAAGCTTTCTTT | CASSLDPDTEAFF
TRBJ1-1 | . | TRBV7-9 | . | TGTGCCAGCAGCTTCCCAGGGGTGGGGAACACTGAAGCTTTCTTT | CASSFPGVGNTEAFF
TRBJ1-5 | TRBD1 | TRBV30 | . | TGTGCCTGGTGTAACAGGGGGGATCAGCCCCAGCATTTT | CAWCNRGDQPQHF
TRBJ2-7 | TRBD1 | TRBV6-5 | . | TGTGCCAGCAGTTACCAAGTCGGGACAGGGGGCTACGAGCAGTACTTC | CASSYQVGTGGYEQYF